The clone carrying this T cell receptor (beta chain) was recorded at least ten times. The antigen is unknown. Scientists made TCR beta libraries using quantitative 5'-RACE with molecular barcodes. TCRdb used MiXCR to reprocess the 5' RACE reads, holding one entry per CDR3 protein. In the table there are 450,000 to 550,000 distinct CDR3 sequences, less than 6% of which are singletons. This specimen belongs to a study of CD8 T cells in ankylosing spondylitis. Findings and caveats of the study: What appeared characteristic of ankylosing spondylitis blood was a TCR beta motif of eight highly homologous variants. Disease-linked clones were found to be CD8+ and relatively rare in peripheral blood.

This CDR3 spans 13 amino acids. J lost 3 bases, V lost 4 bases, and 5 bases had no gene match. From germline, CDR1 is DFQATT and CDR2 SNEGSKA (reference sequence). The specimen was blood, either unsorted or a sorted T cell fraction (not recorded which). The clonotype was recovered from a male donor with ankylosing spondylitis. The chain employs TRBV20-1 and TRBJ1-1; TRBD1 matches at 7 bases. The CDR3, as DNA: TGCAGTGCTAAAGACAGGGTCCACACTGAAGCTTTCTTT. Amino acids: CSAKDRVHTEAFF.